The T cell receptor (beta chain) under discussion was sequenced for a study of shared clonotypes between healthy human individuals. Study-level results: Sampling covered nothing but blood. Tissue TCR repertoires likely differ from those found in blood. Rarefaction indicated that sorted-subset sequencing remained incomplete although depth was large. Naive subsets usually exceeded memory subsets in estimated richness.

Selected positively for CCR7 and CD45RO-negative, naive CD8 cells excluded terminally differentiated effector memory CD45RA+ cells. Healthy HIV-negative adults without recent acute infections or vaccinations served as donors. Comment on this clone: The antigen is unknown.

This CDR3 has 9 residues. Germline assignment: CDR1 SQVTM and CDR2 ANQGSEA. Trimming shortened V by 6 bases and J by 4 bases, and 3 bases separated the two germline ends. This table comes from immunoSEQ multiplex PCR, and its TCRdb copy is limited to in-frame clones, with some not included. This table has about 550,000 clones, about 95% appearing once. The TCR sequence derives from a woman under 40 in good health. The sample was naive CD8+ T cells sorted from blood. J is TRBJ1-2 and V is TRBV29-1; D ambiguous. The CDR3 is CSVVYGYTF. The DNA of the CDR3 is TGCAGCGTCGTCTATGGCTACACCTTC.